Reported below is one T cell receptor (beta chain). The sample comes from a study of technical replicates of blood from a handful of donors. Trimming cost V 5 bases and J 3 bases, with 10 bases left between them. The CDR3 runs to 14 residues. From germline, CDR1 is SEHNR and CDR2 FQNEAQ (reference sequence). The assay was immunoSEQ multiplex PCR, and TCRdb's table has in-frame clones only and misses some. The repertoire holds around 68,000 clones, with 95% to 97% as singletons. Sequencing used T cells isolated from PBMCs. This TCR was sampled from a human donor in good health. This sequence joins TRBV7-9 and TRBJ1-4, with D possibly being TRBD1 (5 bases). The CDR3 DNA reads TGTGCCAGCAGCACGGGGGAGGCTAATGAAAAACTGTTTTTT. Residues: CASSTGEANEKLFF.